The 29 T cell receptor beta chains reported below all come from one sample, sequenced in a study of regulatory T cells in long-lasting Graves disease. Time point: persistent/refractory GD, antithyroid drugs over 5 years with positive TRAb. There was RNA extracted from PBMCs, and the TCR library was made from it. Libraries of TCR beta came from iRepertoire HTBI primers plus Arm-PCR of CDR3 regions. One entry per CDR3 protein results from TCRdb running MiXCR on the multiplex PCR reads. The sample includes about 660,000 distinct CDR3 sequences, around 30% of them seen just once. The specimen comprised peripheral blood mononuclear cells (PBMCs), sampled when the disease was refractory, from a patient treated with antithyroid drugs. The receptor set was obtained from a female donor with Graves disease.

This clonotype has more than one count but fewer than ten. The chain has TRBV5-1 and TRBJ2-2; 8 positions match TRBD2. The length of the CDR3 is 15 residues. Germline assignment: CDR1 SGHRS and CDR2 YFSETQ. Trimming took 4 bases from V and 7 from J; bases not matched to a gene: 9. The CDR3 DNA follows: TGCGCCAGCAGCACCGGGACTAGGAACCGCGGGGAGCTGTTTTTT. This encodes CASSTGTRNRGELFF.

The sample holds many counts of this clonotype. CDR3 bases: TGTGCCAGCAGTTTATCGAAGGGGCCGAGGCCACCCCTCCACTTT. This sequence encodes CASSLSKGPRPPLHF. The chain recombines TRBV27 with TRBJ1-6; possibly TRBD1 for D (5 bases). Per the germline V gene, CDR1 is MNHEY and CDR2 is SMNVEV (reference sequence). The CDR3 loop spans 15 amino acids. The germline V and J ends were trimmed by 0 bases and 11 bases, with 14 bases remaining between them.

This clonotype was counted ten times or more. The chain employs TRBV2 and TRBJ1-2; D gene unclear. Germline V gene lookup returns CDR1 SNHLY and CDR2 FYNNEI. V was shortened by 7 bases and J by 3 bases, with 9 bases between the two germline ends. The CDR3 runs to 12 residues. The CDR3 loop reads CASTQRYYGYTF. The CDR3 nucleotides read TGTGCCAGCACACAGCGATACTATGGCTACACCTTC.

In regard to this clonotype: A much larger clone lies a single base off, so this may be a read error. The chain combines TRBV25-1 with TRBJ1-2; D gene ambiguous. The CDR3 sequence is 15 residues long. Germline loops: CDR1 MGHDK, CDR2 SYGVNS. V lost 2 bases and J lost 1, with 11 bases in between. The CDR3 is CASSEPGKGNYGYTF. In DNA, the CDR3 is TGTGCCAGCAGTGAACCGGGAAAGGGTAACTATGGCTACACCTTC.

V is TRBV5-1 and J is TRBJ2-5; D unclear. V lost 5 bases, J lost 0 bases, and 17 bases lay in between. This CDR3 comprises 16 residues. Germline values: CDR1 SGHRS, CDR2 YFSETQ. The CDR3 loop is CASRPPTDTDQETQYF. The CDR3 DNA reads as TGCGCCAGCAGACCTCCCACCGACACGGACCAAGAGACCCAGTACTTC.

This clonotype was seen a handful of times. The chain uses TRBV7-9 and TRBJ2-5; 11 nucleotides agree with TRBD2. The CDR3 runs 16 residues. J lost 5 bases, V lost 4 bases, and 9 bases had no gene match. Germline CDR1 SEHNR, CDR2 FQNEAQ (reference sequence). CDR3 DNA sequence: TGTGCCAGCAGCTCGGGGGGACTAGCGGAGAGGGAGACCCAGTACTTC. Encoded protein: CASSSGGLAERETQYF.

Only a few counts were recorded for this clonotype. This sequence joins TRBV19 and TRBJ1-2; the match to TRBD1 covers 7 bases. The V and J ends lost 0 bases and 7 bases, in that order; junction bases with no gene match: 11. The V gene's germline CDR1 is LNHDA and CDR2 SQIVND (reference sequence). The CDR3 runs 16 residues. The CDR3 DNA reads TGTGCCAGTAGTATAGATACAGGGGAGTTCGACAGTGGCTACACCTTC. Translated, it gives CASSIDTGEFDSGYTF. The full variable domain, its missing parts supplied by reference TRBV19 and TRBJ1-2, is DGGITQSPKYLFRKEGQNVTLSCEQNLNHDAMYWYRQDPGQGLRLIYYSQIVNDFQKGDIAEGYSVSREKKESFPLTVTSAQKNPTAFYLCASSIDTGEFDSGYTFGSGTRLTVV.

The chain has TRBV20-1 and TRBJ2-7; 7 positions match TRBD1. Trimming at V came to 4 bases and at J to 5 bases, leaving 8 bases not matched to a gene. CDR1 is DFQATT, CDR2 SNEGSKA, per germline (reference sequence). The CDR3 loop spans 13 amino acids. The CDR3 region is CSATGTANNEQYF. The DNA for the CDR3 is TGCAGTGCTACCGGGACAGCAAATAACGAGCAGTACTTC.

V usage is TRBV30 and J usage is TRBJ1-1, with D tentatively TRBD1 (6 bases). The germline V gene has CDR1 GTSNPN and CDR2 SVGIG (reference sequence). The CDR3 totals 17 residues. V was pared by 4 bases and J by 0 bases, with 21 bases between. The CDR3 DNA follows: TGTGCCTGGAAGGACAGCGATCCCTGGTATTTGAACACTGAAGCTTTCTTT. Its protein is CAWKDSDPWYLNTEAFF.

The chain employs TRBV24-1 and TRBJ1-1; D is undetermined. Per the germline V gene, CDR1 is KGHDR and CDR2 is SFDVKD. V was trimmed by 0 bases and J by 6 bases, leaving 13 bases between them. This CDR3 spans 15 amino acids. DNA for the CDR3: TGTGCCACCAGTGATTTGCGCCTCCCAGACGCTGAAGCTTTCTTT. Translation: CATSDLRLPDAEAFF.

The chain recombines TRBV18 with TRBJ1-5, with D unclear. This CDR3 is 14 amino acids long. Per germline, CDR1 KGHSH and CDR2 LQKENI. Trimming shortened V by 1 base and J by 4 bases, and 8 bases separated the two germline ends. The CDR3 nucleotides read TGTGCCAGCTCACCACGGGGTCAGAATCAGCCCCAGCATTTT. Translating gives CASSPRGQNQPQHF. The whole variable domain, remainder taken from reference TRBV18 and TRBJ1-5, is NAGVMQNPRHLVRRRGQEARLRCSPMKGHSHVYWYRQLPEEGLKFMVYLQKENIIDESGMPKERFSAEFPKEGPSILRIQQVVRGDSAAYFCASSPRGQNQPQHFGDGTRLSIL.

This clonotype was detected a few times. The rearrangement uses TRBV15 and TRBJ1-2; D remains unclear. Germline loops: CDR1 LNHNV, CDR2 YYDKDF (reference sequence). The CDR3 covers 12 residues. V dropped 5 bases and J dropped 3 bases, with 7 bases sitting between them. The CDR3 loop reads CATSGVDYGYTF. CDR3 sequence (DNA): TGTGCCACCAGCGGGGTAGACTATGGCTACACCTTC.

This clonotype was observed many times. The chain employs TRBV28 and TRBJ2-5; D may be TRBD1 or TRBD2 (5 bases each). CDR1 and CDR2 (germline): MDHEN, SYDVKM. The CDR3 runs to 15 residues. The V end lost 7 bases, the J end lost 4 bases, and 19 bases lay between the germline ends. The CDR3 region has the DNA TGTGCCAGCAACCCCTGGGAGAGCCAGGGAGAGACCCAGTACTTC. Encoded protein: CASNPWESQGETQYF.

This clonotype was found a few times. The rearrangement uses TRBV7-9 and TRBJ1-2; 8 bases are shared with TRBD1. The CDR3 extends over 17 amino acids. Trimming at V came to 5 bases and at J to 8 bases, leaving 19 bases not matched to a gene. Germline CDR1 and CDR2: SEHNR and FQNEAQ (reference sequence). CDR3 nucleotide sequence: TGTGCCAGCAGCAGGGCCCCCCCAGGGGGCGGTTTGGACGGCTACACCTTC. Its translation is CASSRAPPGGGLDGYTF.

This clonotype showed up many times. The rearrangement links TRBV9 to TRBJ2-7; 9 bases fit TRBD1. Unmatched junction bases numbered 6, after V lost 1 base and J lost 4 bases. The germline V gene has CDR1 SGDLS and CDR2 YYNGEE. This CDR3 spans 15 amino acids. The CDR3 spells CASSVSGQGPYEQYF. As DNA, the CDR3 is TGTGCCAGCAGCGTATCGGGACAGGGTCCTTACGAGCAGTACTTC.

This clonotype was seen only a few times. V and J are TRBV12-3 or TRBV12-4 and TRBJ1-6; D not certain. V lost 5 bases and J lost 9, with 8 bases in between. The CDR3 has 12 amino acids. DNA for the CDR3: TGTGCCAGCAGTCAAGGGATTTCACCCCTCCACTTT. This gives the protein CASSQGISPLHF.

This clonotype occurred a few times. J is TRBJ1-2 and V is TRBV11-2, with TRBD1 matching over 10 bases. The CDR3 has 15 residues. V gave up 5 bases and J gave up 7 bases; unmatched junction bases: 10. CDR1 is SGHAT, CDR2 FQNNGV, per germline. For the CDR3, the DNA is TGTGCCAGCAGCCGACAGGGGGCGGCGGTGGGTGGCTACACCTTC. Its protein product is CASSRQGAAVGGYTF. Full variable domain (missing parts from reference TRBV11-2 and TRBJ1-2): EAGVAQSPRYKIIEKRQSVAFWCNPISGHATLYWYQQILGQGPKLLIQFQNNGVVDDSQLPKDRFSAERLKGVDSTLKIQPAKLEDSAVYLCASSRQGAAVGGYTFGSGTRLTVV.

The chain recombines TRBV20-1 with TRBJ2-5; 9 bases fit TRBD1. The germline V gene encodes CDR1 DFQATT and CDR2 SNEGSKA (reference sequence). The junction had 6 bases not matched to a gene; V was cut back by 3 bases and J by 4 bases. The CDR3 covers 14 residues. The CDR3 DNA reads as TGCAGTGCTAGCGGGGACAGGGCGGTAGAGACCCAGTACTTC. It encodes CSASGDRAVETQYF.

This clonotype was observed at least ten times. The chain uses TRBV6-1 and TRBJ2-5; TRBD2 matches 14 bases. The CDR3 is 15 amino acids. Germline CDR1 is MNHNS and CDR2 is SASEGT. V trimming: 6 bases; J trimming: 3 bases; junction bases outside the gene matches: 3. CDR3 residues: CASRRGLAGEETQYF. For the CDR3, the DNA is TGTGCCAGCAGAAGGGGACTAGCGGGGGAAGAGACCCAGTACTTC.

At least ten counts were recorded for this clonotype. This chain uses TRBV28 with TRBJ1-1; the D gene is possibly TRBD1 (5 bases). The V end lost 5 bases, the J end lost 3 bases, and 13 bases lay between the germline ends. Germline V lookup: CDR1 MDHEN, CDR2 SYDVKM. This CDR3 comprises 14 residues. The CDR3 DNA follows: TGTGCCAGCAGTCCCTCCGGGACCTACACTGAAGCTTTCTTT. Protein: CASSPSGTYTEAFF.

This chain's CDR3 is CASSQSGRAYNEQFF. CDR3 in DNA: TGTGCCAGCAGCCAAAGCGGGAGGGCCTACAATGAGCAGTTCTTC. This chain uses TRBV2 with TRBJ2-1, with 10 positions matching TRBD2. In germline, CDR1 is SNHLY, CDR2 FYNNEI. The CDR3 length is 15 residues. V trimming: 6 bases; J trimming: 2 bases; junction bases outside the gene matches: 4.

This chain connects TRBV15 to TRBJ2-2; 8 bases fit TRBD2. The ends lost 0 bases at V and 7 bases at J; junction bases unmatched: 7. The germline CDR1 and CDR2 sequences are LNHNV and YYDKDF (reference sequence). The CDR3 is 16 residues long. For the CDR3, the DNA is TGTGCCACCAGCAGAGAACCCGGGAGGGCCGGCGGGGAGCTGTTTTTT. Protein product: CATSREPGRAGGELFF.

The chain uses TRBV5-1 and TRBJ2-7; TRBD1 aligns across 11 bases. CDR1 SGHRS and CDR2 YFSETQ come from the germline V gene. The CDR3 spans 17 residues. V gave up 1 base and J gave up 0 bases; unmatched junction bases: 6. Written as DNA, the CDR3 is TGCGCCAGCAGCTTGAGGACAGGGGGCCCGAGCTCCTACGAGCAGTACTTC. Residues: CASSLRTGGPSSYEQYF.

The CDR3 loop is CASRGGQGGYGYTF. CDR3 nucleotides: TGTGCCAGCAGGGGCGGGCAGGGAGGGTATGGCTACACCTTC. This chain connects TRBV2 to TRBJ1-2; TRBD1 might be the D (5 bases). CDR3 length: 14 residues. V shed 6 bases and J shed 5 bases, with 16 bases lying between them. Germline V gene data show CDR1 as SNHLY and CDR2 as FYNNEI. Full variable domain (outside the CDR3, taken from reference TRBV2 and TRBJ1-2): EPEVTQTPSHQVTQMGQEVILRCVPISNHLYFYWYRQILGQKVEFLVSFYNNEISEKSEIFDDQFSVERPDGSNFTLKIRSTKLEDSAMYFCASRGGQGGYGYTFGSGTRLTVV.

This chain connects TRBV14 to TRBJ1-4, with D unresolved. V shed 1 base and J shed 7 bases, with 10 bases lying between them. CDR1 and CDR2 from the germline V gene are SGHDN and FVKESK. This CDR3 has 14 amino acids. The CDR3 protein is CASSQGLWGEKLFF. CDR3 nucleotide sequence: TGTGCCAGCAGCCAAGGTCTATGGGGTGAAAAACTGTTTTTT.

Here the CDR3 DNA reads TGTGCCTGGAGTGTGGCGGGAGTTGACGAGCAGTACTTC. Translating gives CAWSVAGVDEQYF. The chain combines TRBV30 with TRBJ2-7; 7 bases agree with TRBD2. Germline CDR1 is GTSNPN and CDR2 is SVGIG (reference sequence). The CDR3 consists of 13 residues. Trimming took 0 bases from V and 5 from J; bases not matched to a gene: 4.

V usage is TRBV19 and J usage is TRBJ1-1, with 8 bases aligning to TRBD1. The CDR3 is made up of 15 amino acids. V dropped 5 bases and J dropped 6; count of bases not matched to a gene: 11. Germline loops: CDR1 LNHDA, CDR2 SQIVND (reference sequence). CDR3 nucleotide sequence: TGTGCCAGTAGTCCCCGGACAGGGCAGGGGTCTGAAGCTTTCTTT. Its protein is CASSPRTGQGSEAFF.

The chain couples TRBV24-1 to TRBJ1-5; possibly TRBD1 for D (6 bases). CDR3 length equals 17 residues. V shed 4 bases and J shed 3 bases, with 18 bases lying between them. In germline, CDR1 is KGHDR, CDR2 SFDVKD. The CDR3 bases are TGTGCCACCAGTGACCCAAACAATAACAGGGACAATCAGCCCCAGCATTTT. It is translated as CATSDPNNNRDNQPQHF.

The chain couples TRBV5-6 to TRBJ2-1, with D possibly being TRBD1 (11 bases). Looked up from germline, CDR1 is SGHDT and CDR2 is YYEEEE. V shed 1 base and J shed 5 bases, with 25 bases lying between them. The CDR3 runs 19 residues. CDR3 nucleotide sequence: TGTGCCAGCAGCTTGTCCGGGACAGGGGGACTAGCGTCTGACAATGAGCAGTTCTTC. This codes for CASSLSGTGGLASDNEQFF. The full variable domain, with the rest looked up from reference TRBV5-6 and TRBJ2-1, is DAGVTQSPTHLIKTRGQQVTLRCSPKSGHDTVSWYQQALGQGPQFIFQYYEEEERQRGNFPDRFSGHQFPNYSSELNVNALLLGDSALYLCASSLSGTGGLASDNEQFFGPGTRLTVL.